A single sample gave rise to the 21 T cell receptor beta chains below, sequenced in a study of OX40 agonist ivuxolimab in advanced cancers. Method: immunoSEQ multiplex PCR; TCRdb's copy keeps in-frame clones and lacks some. Altogether tens of thousands of clones are present, approximately 91% being singletons, with the ten largest covering 0.3% to 0.35%. Specimen: CD4+ or CD8+ T cells sorted from blood, collected in a trial of the OX40 agonist ivuxolimab. These receptors were obtained from an adult with an advanced solid tumor such as melanoma, head and neck, liver or kidney cancer.

This sequence joins TRBV19 and TRBJ1-3; D remains ambiguous. Germline CDR1 reads LNHDA; CDR2 reads SQIVND (reference sequence). V was shortened by 3 bases and J by 0 bases, with 12 bases between the two germline ends. This CDR3 region has 16 residues. DNA of the CDR3: TGTGCCAGTAGTATCTCTTGGACTTACTCTGGAAACACCATATATTTT. Translating gives CASSISWTYSGNTIYF. Complete variable domain (other parts from reference TRBV19 and TRBJ1-3): DGGITQSPKYLFRKEGQNVTLSCEQNLNHDAMYWYRQDPGQGLRLIYYSQIVNDFQKGDIAEGYSVSREKKESFPLTVTSAQKNPTAFYLCASSISWTYSGNTIYFGEGSWLTVV.

This chain uses TRBV28 with TRBJ2-5; 11 positions match TRBD2. Trimming removed 4 bases from V and 3 bases from J; junction bases left unmatched: 7. Germline loops: CDR1 MDHEN, CDR2 SYDVKM. There are 16 residues in the CDR3. The CDR3 protein is CASSWGLAAKEETQYF. The CDR3 DNA is TGTGCCAGCAGTTGGGGACTAGCGGCTAAAGAAGAGACCCAGTACTTC.

The gene calls are TRBV19 and TRBJ2-7; D remains unclear. This CDR3 spans 14 amino acids. Germline V gene lookup returns CDR1 LNHDA and CDR2 SQIVND (reference sequence). V lost 1 base and J lost 1, with 8 bases in between. The CDR3: CASSIGWQSYEQYF. Here the CDR3 DNA reads TGTGCCAGTAGTATAGGGTGGCAGTCCTACGAGCAGTACTTC.

CDR3 protein: CASIRGANEKLFF. CDR3 coding DNA: TGTGCCAGCATAAGGGGGGCTAATGAAAAACTGTTTTTT. The chain combines TRBV6-1 with TRBJ1-4; D may be TRBD1 (6 bases). Germline V lookup: CDR1 MNHNS, CDR2 SASEGT. Trimming took off 7 bases at V and 3 bases at J, with 9 bases between the two ends. This CDR3 region has 13 residues.

The genes are TRBV18 and TRBJ2-1; TRBD2 agrees at 7 bases. This CDR3 is built from 15 residues. Germline lookup yields CDR1 KGHSH and CDR2 LQKENI. Trimming at V came to 2 bases and at J to 7 bases, leaving 8 bases not matched to a gene. As DNA, the CDR3 is TGTGCCAGCTCACCAGGCGCGGGAGTCTCGAATGAGCAGTTCTTC. It yields the protein CASSPGAGVSNEQFF.

The V gene is TRBV6-1, the J gene TRBJ2-7; 15 bases are shared with TRBD2. Germline V gene lookup returns CDR1 MNHNS and CDR2 SASEGT. Germline trimming cut 2 bases from V and 5 bases from J; bases unmatched to any gene: 16. CDR3 length: 20 amino acids. The CDR3 sequence is CASSEIPGLAGGLRTHEQYF. DNA for the CDR3: TGTGCCAGCAGTGAAATCCCGGGACTAGCGGGAGGCCTCCGGACCCACGAGCAGTACTTC.

This clone has only a few counts. The V gene is TRBV27, the J gene TRBJ1-5, with 8 nucleotides matching TRBD1. Unmatched junction bases numbered 7, after V lost 0 bases and J lost 6 bases. This CDR3 has 16 residues. CDR1 MNHEY and CDR2 SMNVEV come from the germline V gene (reference sequence). For the CDR3, the DNA is TGTGCCAGCAGTTTATCGAGCCCCGACAGGGGTCAGCCCCAGCATTTT. Translating gives CASSLSSPDRGQPQHF.

This chain joins TRBV19 and TRBJ2-5; a possible D gene is TRBD2 (6 bases). The CDR3 has 14 amino acids. The V gene's germline CDR1 is LNHDA and CDR2 SQIVND (reference sequence). V was pared by 3 bases and J by 1 base, with 9 bases between. CDR3 DNA: TGTGCCAGTAGTATCTCGCGGGGCCAAGAGACCCAGTACTTC. Its protein is CASSISRGQETQYF.

This rearrangement joins TRBV7-9 to TRBJ1-2; D perhaps matches TRBD1 (6 bases). V lost 0 bases and J 4 bases, leaving 12 bases between the germline ends. CDR3 length equals 15 residues. Germline lookup yields CDR1 SEHNR and CDR2 FQNEAQ (reference sequence). CDR3 residues: CASSLAGGRGYGYTF. The CDR3 DNA reads TGTGCCAGCAGCTTAGCGGGAGGCAGGGGCTATGGCTACACCTTC.

This rearrangement joins TRBV7-9 to TRBJ2-7; unclear D gene. V dropped 1 base and J dropped 0 bases, with 7 bases sitting between them. CDR1 and CDR2 from the germline V gene are SEHNR and FQNEAQ (reference sequence). This CDR3 is 14 amino acids long. CDR3 bases: TGTGCCAGCAGCTTAGGGCAGAGCTCCTACGAGCAGTACTTC. Protein: CASSLGQSSYEQYF.

The chain uses TRBV7-2 and TRBJ1-1; 7 bases align to TRBD1. The CDR3 contains 12 residues. The V and J ends lost 5 bases and 7 bases, in that order; junction bases with no gene match: 4. CDR1 and CDR2 (germline): SGHTA, FQGNSA. Here the CDR3 reads CASSNRQGEAFF. The CDR3 nucleotides are TGTGCCAGCAGCAATCGACAGGGTGAAGCTTTCTTT.

This rearrangement joins TRBV27 to TRBJ2-1; 11 bases align to TRBD2. CDR1 and CDR2 (germline): MNHEY, SMNVEV (reference sequence). Trimming cost V 5 bases and J 10 bases; bases outside gene matches: 10. The CDR3 is made up of 15 amino acids. The chain's CDR3 is CASSGFSGRALEQFF. The CDR3 DNA follows: TGTGCCAGCAGTGGATTTAGCGGGAGGGCCCTGGAGCAGTTCTTC.

This sequence joins TRBV11-2 and TRBJ2-1, with TRBD2 matching 8 bases. The CDR3 is made up of 16 amino acids. The V gene end was trimmed by 3 bases and the J gene end by 4 bases; junction bases not matched to a gene: 8. Germline V gene sequence: CDR1 SGHAT, CDR2 FQNNGV. For the CDR3, the DNA is TGTGCCAGCAGCTTGTTAGCGGGGACCCTTTACAATGAGCAGTTCTTC. It encodes CASSLLAGTLYNEQFF.

The chain has TRBV28 and TRBJ2-7, with D possibly being TRBD1 (5 bases). Germline CDR1 reads MDHEN; CDR2 reads SYDVKM. The germline V and J ends were trimmed by 0 bases and 1 base, with 7 bases remaining between them. The CDR3 has 14 residues. Written as DNA, the CDR3 is TGTGCCAGCAGTTTATGGACAGTGTCCTACGAGCAGTACTTC. Its translation: CASSLWTVSYEQYF.

This clone was seen a single time. V gene TRBV19 combines with J gene TRBJ1-1; D call uncertain. CDR1 is LNHDA and CDR2 is SQIVND in the germline V gene (reference sequence). The V gene lost 0 bases and the J gene lost 3 bases, with 8 bases spanning the gap. The CDR3 consists of 14 residues. DNA of the CDR3: TGTGCCAGTAGTATAGAACCGGCGTACACTGAAGCTTTCTTT. Its translation is CASSIEPAYTEAFF.

The J gene is TRBJ2-6, the V gene TRBV18, with D perhaps assigned TRBD1 or TRBD2 (5 bases each). V was cut by 3 bases and J by 3 bases, with 18 bases left in between. This CDR3 region has 18 residues. CDR1 is KGHSH and CDR2 is LQKENI in the germline V gene. This CDR3 reads CASSPPLGVAGGANVLTF. DNA of the CDR3: TGTGCCAGCTCACCCCCCCTGGGGGTCGCGGGTGGGGCCAACGTCCTGACTTTC.

This chain connects TRBV28 to TRBJ1-1; D is unclear. Trimming shortened V by 6 bases and J by 1 base, and 6 bases separated the two germline ends. There are 12 residues in the CDR3. In germline, CDR1 is MDHEN, CDR2 SYDVKM. The CDR3 region has the DNA TGTGCCAGCAGGGTCAGGAACACTGAAGCTTTCTTT. Amino acid sequence: CASRVRNTEAFF.

The V call is TRBV7-9, the J call TRBJ2-2; a weak D match, TRBD1 (5 bases). Trimming left V 3 bases short and J 4 bases short, with 9 bases between. This CDR3 has 14 residues. CDR1 is SEHNR, CDR2 FQNEAQ, per germline (reference sequence). CDR3 amino acids: CASSLQGLTGELFF. The CDR3 DNA sequence: TGTGCCAGCAGCTTGCAGGGCCTCACCGGGGAGCTGTTTTTT.

The V gene is TRBV5-1, the J gene TRBJ1-1, with D tentatively TRBD1 (5 bases). Germline values: CDR1 SGHRS, CDR2 YFSETQ. CDR3 length: 15 amino acids. Trimming stripped 0 bases from V and 0 bases from J, with 9 bases between. CDR3 bases: TGCGCCAGCAGCTTGGTGGCAGGGATGAACACTGAAGCTTTCTTT. This gives the protein CASSLVAGMNTEAFF.

This sequence joins TRBV30 and TRBJ1-5; 11 positions agree with TRBD1. This CDR3 comprises 14 residues. V lost 3 bases to trimming and J lost 4 bases; unmatched junction nucleotides: 2. Germline CDR1 and CDR2: GTSNPN and SVGIG (reference sequence). CDR3 sequence: CAWSGTGGNQPQHF. The CDR3 DNA reads TGTGCCTGGAGCGGGACAGGGGGGAATCAGCCCCAGCATTTT.

The chain combines TRBV13 with TRBJ1-1; D is uncertain. V lost 3 bases and J lost 6, with 11 bases in between. This CDR3 is 13 amino acids long. Germline CDR1 is PRHDT and CDR2 is FYEKMQ (reference sequence). In nucleotides, the CDR3 is TGTGCCAGCAGCTTTTCTGGGAGGGCTGAAGCTTTCTTT. Residues: CASSFSGRAEAFF.